This T cell receptor beta chain appears in the sequencing data of a study of shared clonotypes between healthy human individuals. The protocol was immunoSEQ multiplex PCR, while the TCRdb copy is restricted to in-frame clones and leaves out a portion. The table lists approximately 2.1 million clones, more than 80% of them singletons. Sequenced: naive CD4+ T cells from PBMCs. Stated subset: CD45RA+ positively selected. This sequence originates from a man aged 18 to 30 in good health. Some clones in this sample may be carry-over from other donors' samples.

The chain's CDR3 is CASSLDMSGARGTGELFF. In nucleotides, the CDR3 is TGCGCCAGCAGCTTGGATATGTCGGGGGCCCGGGGCACCGGGGAGCTGTTTTTT. The chain employs TRBV5-1 and TRBJ2-2, with D possibly being TRBD1 or TRBD2 (6 bases each). V was cut by 0 bases and J by 4 bases, with 19 bases left in between. This CDR3 region has 18 residues. The germline V gene encodes CDR1 SGHRS and CDR2 YFSETQ.